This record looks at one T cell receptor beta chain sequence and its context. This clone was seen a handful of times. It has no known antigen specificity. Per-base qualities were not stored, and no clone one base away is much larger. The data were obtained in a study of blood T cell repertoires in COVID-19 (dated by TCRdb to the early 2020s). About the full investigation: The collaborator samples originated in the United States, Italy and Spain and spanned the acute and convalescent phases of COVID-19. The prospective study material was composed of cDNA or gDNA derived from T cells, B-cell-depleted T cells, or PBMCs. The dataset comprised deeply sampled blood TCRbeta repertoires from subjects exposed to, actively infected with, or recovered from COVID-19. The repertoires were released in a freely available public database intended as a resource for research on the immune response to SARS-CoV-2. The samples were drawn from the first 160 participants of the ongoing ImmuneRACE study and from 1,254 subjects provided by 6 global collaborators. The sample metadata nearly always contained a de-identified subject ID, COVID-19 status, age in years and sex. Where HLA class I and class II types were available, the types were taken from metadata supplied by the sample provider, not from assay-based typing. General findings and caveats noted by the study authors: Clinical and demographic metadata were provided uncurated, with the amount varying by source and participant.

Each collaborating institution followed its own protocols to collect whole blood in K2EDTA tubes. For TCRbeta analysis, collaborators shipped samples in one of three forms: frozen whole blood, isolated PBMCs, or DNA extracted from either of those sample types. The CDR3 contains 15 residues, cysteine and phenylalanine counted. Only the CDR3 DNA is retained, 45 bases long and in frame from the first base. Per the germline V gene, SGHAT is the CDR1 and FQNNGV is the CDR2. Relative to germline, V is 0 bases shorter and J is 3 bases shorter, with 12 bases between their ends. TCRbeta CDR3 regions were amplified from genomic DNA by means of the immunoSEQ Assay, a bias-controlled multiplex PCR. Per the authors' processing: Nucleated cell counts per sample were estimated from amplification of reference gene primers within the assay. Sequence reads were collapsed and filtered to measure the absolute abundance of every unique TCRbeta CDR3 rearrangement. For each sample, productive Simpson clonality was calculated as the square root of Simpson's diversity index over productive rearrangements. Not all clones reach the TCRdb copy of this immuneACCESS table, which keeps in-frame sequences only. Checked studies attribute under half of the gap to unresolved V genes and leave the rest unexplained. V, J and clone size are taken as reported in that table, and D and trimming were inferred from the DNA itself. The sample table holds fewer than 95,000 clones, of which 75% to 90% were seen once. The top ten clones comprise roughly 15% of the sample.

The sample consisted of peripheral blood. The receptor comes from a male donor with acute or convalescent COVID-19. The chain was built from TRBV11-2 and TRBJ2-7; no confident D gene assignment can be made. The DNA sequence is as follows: TGTGCCAGCAGCTTAGAGATTGCAGGTATCTACGAGCAGTACTTC. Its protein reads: CASSLEIAGIYEQYF.